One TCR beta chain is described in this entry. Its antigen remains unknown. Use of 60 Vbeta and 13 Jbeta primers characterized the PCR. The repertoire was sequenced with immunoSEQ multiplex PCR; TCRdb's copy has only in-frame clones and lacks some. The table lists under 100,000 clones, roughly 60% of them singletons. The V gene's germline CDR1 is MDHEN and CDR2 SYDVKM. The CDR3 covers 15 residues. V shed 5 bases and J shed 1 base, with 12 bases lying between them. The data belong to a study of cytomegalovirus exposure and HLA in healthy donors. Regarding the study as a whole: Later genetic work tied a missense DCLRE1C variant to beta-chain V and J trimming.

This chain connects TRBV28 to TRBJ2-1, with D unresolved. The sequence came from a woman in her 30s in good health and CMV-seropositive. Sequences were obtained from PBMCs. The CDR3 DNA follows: TGTGCCAGCAGTATCCGCGGAACTTCCTACAATGAGCAGTTCTTC. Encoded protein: CASSIRGTSYNEQFF.